What follows is one T cell receptor beta chain and its context. Its antigen is unidentified. This sample was taken from a study of T cell responses to AZD1222 COVID-19 vaccine. Study observations and caveats: Baseline seropositives among AZD1222 recipients totaled only five to seven.

Here immunoSEQ multiplex PCR was the method, and the copy in TCRdb shows in-frame clones only, minus some. The sample carries about 40,000 clones, roughly 88% recorded once. Germline V gene sequence: CDR1 LNHDA, CDR2 SQIVND (reference sequence). V gave up 5 bases and J gave up 1 base, with 8 bases separating them. The CDR3 runs 13 residues. This TCR was recovered from an adult who received the MenACWY meningococcal vaccine as a control. This sequence joins TRBV19 and TRBJ1-1; D remains ambiguous. This material consisted of peripheral blood, taken 28 days after the second dose of the MenACWY control vaccine. In DNA, the CDR3 is TGTGCCAGTAGTCCGCACAAGAACACTGAAGCTTTCTTT. Amino acid sequence: CASSPHKNTEAFF.